The next 6 T cell receptor beta chains were all read from a single sample in a study of blood T cell repertoires in COVID-19. The method was immunoSEQ multiplex PCR; TCRdb's version includes in-frame clones alone and lacks a portion of them. The sample lists about 320,000 clones, roughly nine tenths occurring once. What was sequenced was PBMCs or T cells enriched from blood (not recorded which). The receptors originated from a young woman who had been exposed to COVID-19.

J is TRBJ2-5 and V is TRBV5-5; D is undetermined. CDR1 and CDR2 (germline): SGHKS, YYEKEE (reference sequence). V gave up 5 bases and J gave up 5 bases, with 10 bases separating them. This CDR3 region has 12 residues. The CDR3 here is CASSVAIETQYF. The DNA of the CDR3 is TGTGCCAGCAGTGTTGCGATCGAGACCCAGTACTTC.

The genes are TRBV4-3 and TRBJ1-1; 8 positions agree with TRBD1. Germline loops: CDR1 LGHNA, CDR2 YSLEER. V was pared by 3 bases and J by 3 bases, with 9 bases of the junction left unmatched. The CDR3 totals 16 residues. CDR3 coding DNA: TGCGCCAGCAGCCAGTTCACAGGGGGGCAGGACACTGAAGCTTTCTTT. It yields the protein CASSQFTGGQDTEAFF.

The rearrangement uses TRBV5-6 and TRBJ1-5, with 9 bases aligning to TRBD1. The CDR3 extends over 14 amino acids. V lost 4 bases, J lost 8 bases, and 7 bases stayed unmatched. The germline CDR1 and CDR2 sequences are SGHDT and YYEEEE. DNA of the CDR3: TGTGCCAGCAGCACACCGGGACAGGGTGAGCCCCAGCATTTT. Translation gives CASSTPGQGEPQHF.

This rearrangement joins TRBV5-1 to TRBJ1-1; TRBD1 might be the D (5 bases). V was shortened by 0 bases and J by 1 base, with 16 bases between the two germline ends. The V gene's germline CDR1 is SGHRS and CDR2 YFSETQ. This CDR3 comprises 17 residues. Here the CDR3 reads CASSLARSGRANTEAFF. The CDR3 coding sequence is TGCGCCAGCAGCTTGGCGCGGTCAGGCAGGGCGAACACTGAAGCTTTCTTT.

The chain joins TRBV12-3 or TRBV12-4 to TRBJ1-3; perhaps TRBD1 as D (5 bases). The CDR3 is 11 amino acids. V lost 4 bases to trimming and J lost 10 bases, with 8 bases between them. CDR3 protein: CASSWGETIYF. The CDR3 DNA reads TGTGCCAGCAGTTGGGGGGAAACCATATATTTT.

J is TRBJ1-2 and V is TRBV2; D might be TRBD1 (6 bases). CDR1 SNHLY and CDR2 FYNNEI come from the germline V gene. The CDR3 sequence is 16 residues long. V lost 7 bases and J 3 bases, leaving 21 bases between the germline ends. The CDR3 DNA follows: TGTGCCAGCATTCTGAATTACCAGGGACACGACTATGGCTACACCTTC. Translation gives CASILNYQGHDYGYTF. The whole variable domain, remainder taken from reference TRBV2 and TRBJ1-2, is EPEVTQTPSHQVTQMGQEVILRCVPISNHLYFYWYRQILGQKVEFLVSFYNNEISEKSEIFDDQFSVERPDGSNFTLKIRSTKLEDSAMYFCASILNYQGHDYGYTFGSGTRLTVV.